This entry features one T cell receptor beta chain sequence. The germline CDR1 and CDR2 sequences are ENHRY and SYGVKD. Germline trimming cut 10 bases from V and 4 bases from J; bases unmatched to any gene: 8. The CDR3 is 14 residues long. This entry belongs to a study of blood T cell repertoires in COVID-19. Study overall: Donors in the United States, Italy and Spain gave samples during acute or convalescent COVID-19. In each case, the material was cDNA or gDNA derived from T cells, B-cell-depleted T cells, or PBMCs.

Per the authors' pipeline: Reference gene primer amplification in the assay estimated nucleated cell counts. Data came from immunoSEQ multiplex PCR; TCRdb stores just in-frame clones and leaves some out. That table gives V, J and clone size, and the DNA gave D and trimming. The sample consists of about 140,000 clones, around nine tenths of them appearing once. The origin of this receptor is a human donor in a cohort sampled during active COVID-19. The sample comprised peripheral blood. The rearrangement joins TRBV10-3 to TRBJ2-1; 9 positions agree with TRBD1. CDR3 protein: CATNPGQGYNEQFF. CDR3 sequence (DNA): TGTGCCACCAACCCGGGACAGGGTTACAATGAGCAGTTCTTC.